This T cell receptor beta chain was documented in a study of shared clonotypes between healthy human individuals. The method was immunoSEQ multiplex PCR; TCRdb's version includes in-frame clones alone and lacks a portion of them. The data show approximately 500,000 clones, around 74% seen once. Findings of the study overall: Blood was the sole source, and tissue repertoires probably differ. Clonotype sharing across donors was expected to vary with sequencing depth.

In regard to this clone: The target antigen is unknown.

Specimen: PBMCs. The receptor comes from a woman aged 35 to 49 in good health. Some clones in this sample may be carry-over from other donors' samples.

CDR3 nucleotide sequence: TGTGCCAGCAGCGCCGGGACAGGGGCGGGCGAGCAGTACTTC. Protein: CASSAGTGAGEQYF. This chain joins TRBV5-4 and TRBJ2-5; TRBD1 matches 10 bases. The end of the DNA aligns better with TRBJ2-7, so the J call may be wrong. Germline V lookup: CDR1 SGHNT, CDR2 YYREEE (reference sequence). There are 14 residues in the CDR3.